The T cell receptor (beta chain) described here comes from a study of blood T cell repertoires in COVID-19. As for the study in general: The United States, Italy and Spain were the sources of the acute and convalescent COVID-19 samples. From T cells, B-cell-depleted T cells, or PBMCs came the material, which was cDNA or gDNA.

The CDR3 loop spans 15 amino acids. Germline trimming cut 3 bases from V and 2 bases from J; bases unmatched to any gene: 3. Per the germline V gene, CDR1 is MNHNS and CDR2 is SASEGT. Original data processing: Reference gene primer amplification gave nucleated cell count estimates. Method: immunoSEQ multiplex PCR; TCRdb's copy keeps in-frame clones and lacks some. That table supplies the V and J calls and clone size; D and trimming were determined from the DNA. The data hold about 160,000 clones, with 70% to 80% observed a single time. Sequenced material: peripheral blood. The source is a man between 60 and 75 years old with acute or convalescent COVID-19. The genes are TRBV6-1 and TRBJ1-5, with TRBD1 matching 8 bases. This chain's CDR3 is CASSDGQGGNQPQHF. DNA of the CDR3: TGTGCCAGCAGTGATGGACAGGGAGGCAATCAGCCCCAGCATTTT.